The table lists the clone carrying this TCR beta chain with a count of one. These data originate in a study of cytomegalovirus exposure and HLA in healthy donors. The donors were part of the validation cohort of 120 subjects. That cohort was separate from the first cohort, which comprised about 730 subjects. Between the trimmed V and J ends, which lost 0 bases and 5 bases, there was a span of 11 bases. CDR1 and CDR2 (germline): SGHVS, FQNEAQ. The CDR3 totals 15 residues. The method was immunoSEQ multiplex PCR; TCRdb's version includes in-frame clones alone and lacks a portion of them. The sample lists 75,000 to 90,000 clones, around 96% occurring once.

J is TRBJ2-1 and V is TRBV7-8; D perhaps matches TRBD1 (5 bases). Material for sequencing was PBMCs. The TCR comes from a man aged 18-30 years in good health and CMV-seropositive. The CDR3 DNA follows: TGTGCCAGCAGCTTAGCGCAGTTACAGGACAATGAGCAGTTCTTC. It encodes CASSLAQLQDNEQFF.